The source of this TCR beta chain is a study of cytomegalovirus exposure and HLA in healthy donors. Regarding the study as a whole: Specific recognition of CMV antigens was confirmed in vitro for a few chains (all CMV-associated).

The donors were in the approximately 130-subject validation cohort, distinct from the approximately 610-subject first cohort. V was trimmed by 8 bases and J by 0 bases, leaving 11 bases between them. The CDR3 extends over 14 amino acids. CDR1 and CDR2 from the germline V gene are MNHNS and SASEGT. Sequencing was performed with immunoSEQ multiplex PCR; in TCRdb, only in-frame clones are kept and a portion is missing. Of about 150,000 clones listed, roughly 89% are singletons. With regard to this clone: Its matching antigen is unknown.

The sequenced material came from PBMCs. The V gene is TRBV6-1, the J gene TRBJ1-3, with D possibly TRBD1 on 6 matching bases. The source is a woman between 18 and 29 years old in good health and CMV-seropositive. The CDR3 reads CASRRTDSGNTIYF. The CDR3 DNA reads as TGTGCCAGCCGTCGGACAGACTCTGGAAACACCATATATTTT.